The 31 T cell receptor beta chains reported below all come from one sample, sequenced in a study of cytomegalovirus exposure and HLA in healthy donors. TCRdb's table, derived via immunoSEQ multiplex PCR, lists solely in-frame clones and lacks some. The sample has a few hundred thousand clones; roughly 88% are singletons. What was sequenced was PBMCs. These receptors originate from a woman aged 18-35 years in good health and CMV-seronegative.

The chain employs TRBV15 and TRBJ2-7, with D tentatively TRBD2 (6 bases). This CDR3 spans 15 amino acids. The germline V gene has CDR1 LNHNV and CDR2 YYDKDF (reference sequence). V dropped 1 base and J dropped 2 bases, with 12 bases sitting between them. The CDR3 here is CATSRVRGIAYEQYF. The CDR3 region has the DNA TGTGCCACCAGCAGAGTCCGGGGGATTGCCTACGAGCAGTACTTC. Based on the CDR3 plus reference TRBV15 and TRBJ2-7, the full variable domain is DAMVIQNPRYQVTQFGKPVTLSCSQTLNHNVMYWYQQKSSQAPKLLFHYYDKDFNNEADTPDNFQSRRPNTSFCFLDIRSPGLGDTAMYLCATSRVRGIAYEQYFGPGTRLTVT.

With respect to this clone: This sample includes further DNA sequences coding for the same CDR3. The rearrangement links TRBV6-1 to TRBJ1-5; D is unresolved. This CDR3 is built from 14 residues. V lost 2 bases to trimming and J lost 0 bases, with 5 bases between them. Germline-derived CDR1 and CDR2 are MNHNS and SASEGT. In DNA, the CDR3 is TGTGCCAGCAGTGAACCCTATAGCAATCAGCCCCAGCATTTT. Amino acid sequence: CASSEPYSNQPQHF.

This clone showed up just a few times. The chain links TRBV28 to TRBJ2-7; maybe TRBD1 (6 bases). CDR1 is MDHEN and CDR2 is SYDVKM in the germline V gene. Between the trimmed V and J ends, which lost 3 bases and 5 bases, there was a span of 14 bases. The CDR3 covers 14 residues. This CDR3 is CASSLLGALNEQYF. The CDR3 nucleotides are TGTGCCAGCAGTTTGTTGGGGGCGCTGAACGAGCAGTACTTC.

The chain recombines TRBV9 with TRBJ1-5, with TRBD1 as a possible D gene (6 bases). This CDR3 has 16 amino acids. Deletions cut 0 bases from V and 5 bases from J, with 15 bases between. Germline CDR1 reads SGDLS; CDR2 reads YYNGEE. The CDR3 DNA sequence: TGTGCCAGCAGCGTAGGTACAGGGATAGGCGATCAGCCCCAGCATTTT. Encoded protein: CASSVGTGIGDQPQHF.

The chain joins TRBV5-1 to TRBJ2-3; D possibly corresponds to TRBD2 (7 bases). Trimming removed 3 bases at V and 2 bases at J, with 13 bases between. Germline V gene lookup returns CDR1 SGHRS and CDR2 YFSETQ. This CDR3 contains 15 residues. For the CDR3, the DNA is TGCGCCAGCAGCTCGAGCGGGGACAACACAGATACGCAGTATTTT. Translated: CASSSSGDNTDTQYF.

The rearrangement links TRBV5-1 to TRBJ2-7, with D tentatively TRBD2 (5 bases). In germline, CDR1 is SGHRS, CDR2 YFSETQ. Trimming pared 1 base from V and 5 bases from J, leaving 13 bases between. The CDR3 runs 14 residues. CDR3 amino acids: CASSLLAERDEQYF. CDR3 DNA: TGCGCCAGCAGCTTGTTGGCAGAGAGGGACGAGCAGTACTTC. The full variable domain, completed using reference TRBV5-1 and TRBJ2-7, is KAGVTQTPRYLIKTRGQQVTLSCSPISGHRSVSWYQQTPGQGLQFLFEYFSETQRNKGNFPGRFSGRQFSNSRSEMNVSTLELGDSALYLCASSLLAERDEQYFGPGTRLTVT.

The chain has TRBV30 and TRBJ1-5, with a weak D call TRBD1 (6 bases). V lost 0 bases, J lost 2 bases, and 11 bases lay in between. Looked up from germline, CDR1 is GTSNPN and CDR2 is SVGIG (reference sequence). The CDR3 consists of 15 residues. This CDR3 reads CAWSVRGARNQPQHF. CDR3 bases: TGTGCCTGGAGTGTACGGGGGGCCCGCAATCAGCCCCAGCATTTT.

V gene TRBV6-6 combines with J gene TRBJ2-7; no definite D call. Trimming left V 7 bases short and J 2 bases short, with 9 bases between. CDR1 and CDR2 from the germline V gene are MNHNY and SVGAGI (reference sequence). CDR3 length equals 12 residues. The CDR3 coding sequence is TGTGCCAGCACGGCGGCGGCCTACGAGCAGTACTTC. It translates to CASTAAAYEQYF.

The V gene is TRBV13, the J gene TRBJ1-4; D is possibly TRBD1 (5 bases). This CDR3 is built from 14 residues. Germline V gives CDR1 PRHDT, CDR2 FYEKMQ (reference sequence). V dropped 5 bases and J dropped 5 bases, with 12 bases sitting between them. The CDR3 nucleotides read TGTGCCAGCAGCCGCCGGGGGAGCAATGAAAAACTGTTTTTT. Protein product: CASSRRGSNEKLFF.

The V call is TRBV28, the J call TRBJ2-2, with a tentative D call TRBD2 (7 bases). Trimming removed 4 bases at V and 6 bases at J, with 15 bases between. Germline assignment: CDR1 MDHEN and CDR2 SYDVKM. This CDR3 contains 15 residues. The CDR3 reads CASSSGGREAGELFF. The CDR3 region has the DNA TGTGCCAGCAGTTCCGGGGGGCGTGAAGCCGGGGAGCTGTTTTTT.

The J gene is TRBJ2-1, the V gene TRBV7-9; a possible D gene is TRBD1 (5 bases). Per germline, CDR1 SEHNR and CDR2 FQNEAQ (reference sequence). The V gene lost 0 bases and the J gene lost 8 bases, with 11 bases spanning the gap. The CDR3 contains 14 residues. CDR3 region: CASSLARRVDEQFF. Here the CDR3 DNA reads TGTGCCAGCAGCTTAGCGCGCAGGGTCGATGAGCAGTTCTTC.

This clone was found once. The rearrangement uses TRBV5-8 and TRBJ2-3; 12 nucleotides match TRBD1. The germline gives CDR1 SGHTS, CDR2 YDEGEE. J lost 2 bases, V lost 4 bases, and 8 bases had no gene match. The CDR3 extends over 17 amino acids. The chain's CDR3 is CASSTGTGGLFTDTQYF. The CDR3, as DNA: TGTGCCAGCAGCACCGGGACAGGGGGCTTATTCACAGATACGCAGTATTTT. The full variable domain, completed using reference TRBV5-8 and TRBJ2-3, is EAGVTQSPTHLIKTRGQQATLRCSPISGHTSVYWYQQALGLGLQFLLWYDEGEERNRGNFPPRFSGRQFPNYSSELNVNALELEDSALYLCASSTGTGGLFTDTQYFGPGTRLTVL.

The rearrangement links TRBV27 to TRBJ1-2; 7 bases are a match to TRBD1. CDR3 length: 13 amino acids. Germline V CDR1 and CDR2: MNHEY, SMNVEV (reference sequence). The V gene end was trimmed by 5 bases and the J gene end by 6 bases; junction bases not matched to a gene: 6. The CDR3 spells CASSPGTGDGYTF. The CDR3, as DNA: TGTGCCAGCAGTCCAGGTACAGGGGATGGCTACACCTTC.

This chain connects TRBV30 to TRBJ2-5; no clear D. V was trimmed by 5 bases and J by 2 bases, leaving 9 bases between them. The length of the CDR3 is 12 residues. The germline gives CDR1 GTSNPN, CDR2 SVGIG (reference sequence). CDR3 sequence reads: CAWAYRQETQYF. As DNA, the CDR3 is TGTGCCTGGGCCTACCGTCAAGAGACCCAGTACTTC.

This chain joins TRBV28 and TRBJ1-1; the match to TRBD1 covers 8 bases. Trimming removed 10 bases from V and 5 bases from J; junction bases left unmatched: 9. The CDR3 consists of 13 residues. Germline V CDR1 and CDR2: MDHEN, SYDVKM. CDR3 protein: CATYDRGRTEAFF. CDR3 bases: TGTGCCACCTACGACAGGGGCAGGACTGAAGCTTTCTTT. The variable domain in full, completed from reference TRBV28 and TRBJ1-1, reads DVKVTQSSRYLVKRTGEKVFLECVQDMDHENMFWYRQDPGLGLRLIYFSYDVKMKEKGDIPEGYSVSREKKERFSLILESASTNQTSMYLCATYDRGRTEAFFGQGTRLTVV.

CDR3 sequence reads: CASRTGSHEQYF. The CDR3 DNA sequence: TGTGCCAGTCGGACAGGGTCCCACGAGCAGTACTTC. V and J are TRBV6-6 and TRBJ2-7; 8 bases line up with TRBD1. Losses at the gene ends were 9 bases for V and 5 bases for J; bases not matched to a gene: 6. This CDR3 is built from 12 residues. Germline V gives CDR1 MNHNY, CDR2 SVGAGI (reference sequence).

The J gene is TRBJ2-3, the V gene TRBV20-1, with TRBD2 matching over 7 bases. This CDR3 spans 11 amino acids. The ends lost 3 bases at V and 6 bases at J; junction bases unmatched: 0. The germline V gene has CDR1 DFQATT and CDR2 SNEGSKA (reference sequence). The CDR3: CSARGGDTQYF. The CDR3 DNA reads TGCAGTGCTAGGGGGGGGGATACGCAGTATTTT.

The chain employs TRBV4-1 and TRBJ2-1; TRBD2 matches at 7 bases. V lost 1 base to trimming and J lost 9 bases; unmatched junction nucleotides: 6. This CDR3 contains 14 residues. The germline CDR1 and CDR2 sequences are MGHRA and YSYEKL. DNA of the CDR3: TGCGCCAGCAGCCAAGGAGCGGGGCCTGGTGAGCAGTTCTTC. This codes for CASSQGAGPGEQFF.

The chain couples TRBV11-2 to TRBJ1-2; D may be TRBD1 (6 bases). Germline CDR1 is SGHAT and CDR2 is FQNNGV. The CDR3 contains 13 residues. The V gene lost 2 bases and the J gene lost 3 bases, with 7 bases spanning the gap. CDR3 coding DNA: TGTGCCAGCAGCTTACGGACAGACTATGGCTACACCTTC. Amino acid sequence: CASSLRTDYGYTF.

This rearrangement joins TRBV2 to TRBJ1-2; D possibly corresponds to TRBD1 (5 bases). V lost 6 bases to trimming and J lost 7 bases, with 15 bases between them. CDR1 SNHLY and CDR2 FYNNEI come from the germline V gene. The CDR3 extends over 13 amino acids. The CDR3 reads CASSLQAGFGYTF. The CDR3 bases are TGTGCCAGCAGCCTACAGGCAGGGTTTGGCTACACCTTC.

The gene calls are TRBV7-6 and TRBJ1-2; perhaps TRBD1 as D (6 bases). The germline V gene has CDR1 SGHVS and CDR2 FNYEAQ. The CDR3 has 16 residues. The ends were cut back, 1 base at V and 2 bases at J, with 14 bases in the middle. CDR3 in amino acids: CASSLGGGFANYGYTF. The CDR3 nucleotides are TGTGCCAGCAGCTTAGGAGGGGGTTTCGCGAACTATGGCTACACCTTC.

J is TRBJ1-5 and V is TRBV27; D uncertain. Trimming pared 7 bases from V and 1 base from J, leaving 11 bases between. Germline CDR1 MNHEY, CDR2 SMNVEV (reference sequence). The CDR3 consists of 14 residues. This chain's CDR3 is CASTRYRSNQPQHF. DNA for the CDR3: TGTGCCAGCACCCGGTACAGAAGCAATCAGCCCCAGCATTTT.

In its sample, this clone was seen once. The V and J genes are TRBV7-9 and TRBJ1-2; no reliable D call. This CDR3 is built from 15 residues. Germline CDR1 and CDR2: SEHNR and FQNEAQ (reference sequence). V lost 0 bases and J 4 bases, leaving 12 bases between the germline ends. CDR3 sequence: CASSLAAMGLYGYTF. The CDR3 region has the DNA TGTGCCAGCAGCTTAGCGGCCATGGGCCTCTATGGCTACACCTTC.

V is TRBV7-6 and J is TRBJ2-3; TRBD2 aligns across 9 bases. V was clipped by 5 bases and J by 2 bases; unmatched bases: 5. Germline CDR1 reads SGHVS; CDR2 reads FNYEAQ. CDR3 length: 15 amino acids. As DNA, the CDR3 is TGTGCCAGCAGCCCACTAGCGGGTCCCACAGATACGCAGTATTTT. This codes for CASSPLAGPTDTQYF.

CDR3 in DNA: TGTGCCAGCACCGAGGCGGGAGGTAAAAATGAGCAGTTCTTC. As protein: CASTEAGGKNEQFF. This rearrangement joins TRBV28 to TRBJ2-1, with 8 nucleotides matching TRBD2. The CDR3 covers 14 residues. Trimming at V came to 7 bases and at J to 7 bases, leaving 9 bases not matched to a gene. Germline values: CDR1 MDHEN, CDR2 SYDVKM.

The chain employs TRBV25-1 and TRBJ1-2, with 7 bases lining up with TRBD1. The CDR3 is made up of 16 amino acids. Germline loops: CDR1 MGHDK, CDR2 SYGVNS. V trimming: 0 bases; J trimming: 7 bases; junction bases outside the gene matches: 11. CDR3 nucleotide sequence: TGTGCCAGCAGTGAATATACCACGGAGGGGGCGGGTGGCTACACCTTC. It codes for CASSEYTTEGAGGYTF.

The chain carries TRBV30 and TRBJ1-4; D is uncertain. Germline V gene data show CDR1 as GTSNPN and CDR2 as SVGIG (reference sequence). Between the trimmed V and J ends, which lost 2 bases and 8 bases, there was a span of 9 bases. This CDR3 comprises 12 residues. The CDR3 sequence is CAWSTGREKLFF. The CDR3 nucleotides are TGTGCCTGGAGTACCGGGAGAGAAAAACTGTTTTTT.

The chain combines TRBV7-9 with TRBJ2-7, with 9 bases lining up with TRBD2. Germline V lookup: CDR1 SEHNR, CDR2 FQNEAQ (reference sequence). This CDR3 is 15 amino acids long. The ends lost 1 base at V and 4 bases at J; junction bases unmatched: 5. The CDR3 DNA is TGTGCCAGCAGCTTAGTGGCTAGCGGGATATACGAGCAGTACTTC. It codes for CASSLVASGIYEQYF.

The V and J genes are TRBV14 and TRBJ2-6; 9 nucleotides align to TRBD2. The CDR3 is made up of 19 amino acids. The ends lost 1 base at V and 2 bases at J; junction bases unmatched: 9. Germline values: CDR1 SGHDN, CDR2 FVKESK. The CDR3 DNA follows: TGTGCCAGCAGCCAAGCAGTGATAGCGGGAGTGACTGGGGCCAACGTCCTGACTTTC. Protein sequence: CASSQAVIAGVTGANVLTF.

The chain has TRBV7-9 and TRBJ2-3; D is uncertain. There are 14 residues in the CDR3. V lost 3 bases and J lost 3, with 10 bases in between. Germline assignment: CDR1 SEHNR and CDR2 FQNEAQ (reference sequence). CDR3 sequence reads: CASSFTMSTDTQYF. The CDR3 nucleotides are TGTGCCAGCAGCTTCACGATGAGTACAGATACGCAGTATTTT.

This chain joins TRBV6-5 and TRBJ1-1, with TRBD1 as a possible D gene (6 bases). The CDR3 sequence is 14 residues long. The germline V gene encodes CDR1 MNHEY and CDR2 SVGAGI. Trimming stripped 6 bases from V and 2 bases from J, with 13 bases between. The CDR3 loop is CASRNSGTNTEAFF. The CDR3 DNA reads TGTGCCAGCAGAAATTCGGGGACAAACACTGAAGCTTTCTTT.